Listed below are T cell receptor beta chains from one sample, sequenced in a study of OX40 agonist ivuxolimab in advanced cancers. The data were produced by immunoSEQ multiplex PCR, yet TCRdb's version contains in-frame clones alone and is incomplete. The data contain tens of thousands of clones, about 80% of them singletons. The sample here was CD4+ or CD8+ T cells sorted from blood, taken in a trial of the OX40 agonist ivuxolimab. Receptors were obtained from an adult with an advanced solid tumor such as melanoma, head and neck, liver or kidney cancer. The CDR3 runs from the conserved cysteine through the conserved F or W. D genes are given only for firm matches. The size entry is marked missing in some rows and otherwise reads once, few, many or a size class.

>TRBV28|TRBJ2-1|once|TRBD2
CASSGTSVNNEQFF
TGTGCCAGCAGCGGGACTAGCGTAAACAATGAGCAGTTCTTC
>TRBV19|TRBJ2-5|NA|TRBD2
CASSMGGNYQETQYF
TGTGCCAGTAGTATGGGGGGGAACTACCAAGAGACCCAGTACTTC
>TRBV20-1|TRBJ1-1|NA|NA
CSAKSSAFF
TGCAGTGCCAAGAGTTCAGCTTTCTTT
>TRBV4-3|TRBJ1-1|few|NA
CASSQAKNTEAFF
TGCGCCAGCAGCCAAGCCAAAAACACTGAAGCTTTCTTT
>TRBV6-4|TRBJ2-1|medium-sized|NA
CASSALGADGEQFF
TGTGCCAGCAGTGCCCTAGGCGCGGACGGTGAGCAGTTCTTC
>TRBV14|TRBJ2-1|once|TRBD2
CASSPESSGRAYNEQFF
TGTGCCAGCAGCCCCGAATCTAGCGGGAGGGCCTACAATGAGCAGTTCTTC
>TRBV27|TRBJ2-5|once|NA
CASSLTPNRGETQYF
TGTGCCAGCAGTCTGACTCCGAACCGGGGGGAGACCCAGTACTTC
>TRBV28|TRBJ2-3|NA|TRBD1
CASSDREVFPDTQYF
TGTGCCAGCAGTGACAGGGAAGTTTTCCCAGATACGCAGTATTTT
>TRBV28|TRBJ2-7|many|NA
CASSFAVSSYEQYF
TGTGCCAGCAGTTTCGCAGTTTCGAGCTACGAGCAGTACTTC
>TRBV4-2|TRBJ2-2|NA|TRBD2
CAIVLAGTGELFF
TGTGCCATCGTACTAGCGGGAACCGGGGAGCTGTTTTTT
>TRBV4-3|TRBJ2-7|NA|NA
CASSQGNLGEQYF
TGCGCCAGCAGCCAAGGGAACCTGGGGGAGCAGTACTTC
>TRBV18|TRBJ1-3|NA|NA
CASSPRFGEGNTIYF
TGTGCCAGCTCACCAAGATTCGGAGAGGGGAACACCATATATTTT
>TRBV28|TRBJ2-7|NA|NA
CASSLVLVYYEQYF
TGTGCCAGCAGTTTAGTTTTGGTTTACTACGAGCAGTACTTC
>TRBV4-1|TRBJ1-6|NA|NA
CASSQARGGSPLHF
TGCGCCAGCAGCCAAGCCAGGGGAGGATCACCCCTCCACTTT
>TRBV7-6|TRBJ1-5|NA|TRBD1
CASSPPGGPQHF
TGTGCCAGCAGCCCCCCAGGGGGCCCCCAGCATTTT
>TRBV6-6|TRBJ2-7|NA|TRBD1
CASTDRSSYEQYF
TGTGCCAGCACGGACAGGAGCTCCTACGAGCAGTACTTC
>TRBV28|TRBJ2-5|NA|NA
CASSWGLQETQYF
TGTGCCAGCAGTTGGGGCTTACAAGAGACCCAGTACTTC
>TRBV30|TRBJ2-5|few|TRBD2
CASLPQGGGKETQYF
TGTGCCTCACTACCTCAGGGCGGGGGTAAAGAGACCCAGTACTTC
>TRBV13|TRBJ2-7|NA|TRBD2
CASSYRSSGERREQYF
TGTGCCAGCAGCTATAGGTCTAGCGGGGAAAGACGCGAGCAGTACTTC
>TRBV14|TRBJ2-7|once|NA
CASSPPPGREQYF
TGTGCCAGCAGTCCTCCCCCGGGACGGGAGCAGTACTTC
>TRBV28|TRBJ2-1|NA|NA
CASSLWAKKDNEQFF
TGTGCCAGCAGTTTATGGGCAAAGAAGGACAATGAGCAGTTCTTC
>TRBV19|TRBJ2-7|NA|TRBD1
CASSSRTGSYEQYF
TGTGCCAGTAGTAGCCGGACAGGGTCATACGAGCAGTACTTC
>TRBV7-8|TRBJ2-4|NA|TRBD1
CASSLGDRFHF
TGTGCCAGCAGCTTGGGGGACAGGTTCCACTTC
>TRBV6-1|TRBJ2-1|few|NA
CASSHLESSYNEQFF
TGTGCCAGCAGTCACCTAGAGAGCTCCTACAATGAGCAGTTCTTC
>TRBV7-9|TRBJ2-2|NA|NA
CASSYLRNTGIGELFF
TGTGCCAGCAGCTACCTAAGGAATACAGGGATCGGGGAGCTGTTTTTT
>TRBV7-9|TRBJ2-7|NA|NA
CASSLSREREQYF
TGTGCCAGCAGCTTGAGCAGGGAGCGCGAGCAGTACTTC
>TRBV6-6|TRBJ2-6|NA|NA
CASSSRRRANVLTF
TGTGCCAGCAGTTCCCGCCGAAGGGCCAACGTCCTGACTTTC
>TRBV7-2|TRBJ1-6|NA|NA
CASSLSLGRGNSPLHF
TGTGCCAGCAGCTTAAGCCTGGGGAGGGGTAATTCACCCCTCCACTTT
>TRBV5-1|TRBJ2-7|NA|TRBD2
CASSLVGGLAGDEQYF
TGCGCCAGCAGCTTGGTGGGGGGTCTAGCGGGAGACGAGCAGTACTTC
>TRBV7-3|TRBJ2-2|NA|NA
CASSVTGTGELFF
TGTGCCAGCAGCGTAACAGGGACCGGGGAGCTGTTTTTT
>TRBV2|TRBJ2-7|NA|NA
CASRPGGREQYF
TGTGCCAGCAGGCCAGGGGGGCGCGAGCAGTACTTC
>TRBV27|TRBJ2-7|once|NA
CASSIAGGEYEQYF
TGTGCCAGCAGTATCGCAGGGGGGGAATACGAGCAGTACTTC
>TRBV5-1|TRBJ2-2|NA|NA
CASSLGHSSNTGELFF
TGCGCCAGCAGCTTGGGGCACAGCAGTAACACCGGGGAGCTGTTTTTT
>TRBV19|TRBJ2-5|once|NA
CASIDGSGTQYF
TGTGCCAGTATCGACGGTTCTGGGACCCAGTACTTC
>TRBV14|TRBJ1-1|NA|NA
CASSQALGGANTEAFF
TGTGCCAGCAGCCAAGCTTTAGGGGGGGCTAACACTGAAGCTTTCTTT
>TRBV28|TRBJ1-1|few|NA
CASTLLPTNTEAFF
TGTGCCAGCACCCTCCTTCCGACGAACACTGAAGCTTTCTTT
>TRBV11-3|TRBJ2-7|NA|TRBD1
CASSLTGTGIGEQYF
TGTGCCAGCAGCTTAACCGGGACAGGGATTGGCGAGCAGTACTTC
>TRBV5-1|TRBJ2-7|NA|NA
CASNRDSSSYEQYF
TGCGCCAGCAACAGGGACTCTTCCTCCTACGAGCAGTACTTC
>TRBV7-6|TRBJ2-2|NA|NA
CASSPGGAGELFF
TGTGCCAGCAGTCCGGGGGGCGCCGGGGAGCTGTTTTTT
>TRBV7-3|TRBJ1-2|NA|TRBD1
CASSLMATGDGYTF
TGTGCCAGCAGCTTAATGGCCACAGGGGATGGCTACACCTTC
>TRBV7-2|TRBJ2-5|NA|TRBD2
CASSPGPAGVLETQYF
TGTGCCAGCAGCCCTGGGCCAGCGGGGGTATTGGAGACCCAGTACTTC
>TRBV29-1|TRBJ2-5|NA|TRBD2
CSVTTSGNTQETQYF
TGCAGCGTCACGACTAGCGGCAACACCCAAGAGACCCAGTACTTC